Sequencing of this T cell receptor (beta chain) was carried out in a study of T cell responses to AZD1222 COVID-19 vaccine (dated by TCRdb to about 2021). Regarding the complete study: AZD1222 recipients whose second dose came at about 4 weeks and those whose second dose came at about 12 weeks were combined into one group, since spike-specific TCR depth and breadth did not differ between the two schedules. A total of roughly 240 trial participants underwent TCR sequencing, of whom some 210 received two doses of AZD1222 and about 26 received two doses of the MenACWY control vaccine. Trial participants were enrolled into age subgroups of 18-55, 56-69 and 70-plus years, which contained roughly 150, 30 and 60 TCR-sequenced participants, respectively.

The time point tag for this specimen amounts to: baseline before first vaccination. Vaccinee samples were obtained from the UK trials COV001 and COV002, which included a single-blind randomized controlled phase 2/3 trial of AZD1222 (ChAdOx1 nCoV-19) in healthy adults. For TCRbeta chain sequencing, PBMC samples from trial participants were taken at day 0 and at day 28 after the second dose. The paper's findings and limits, for the study overall: The whole spike protein was spanned by vaccine-associated CD4 TCRs, and dominant responses were seen in regions 160-218 and 743-854. A significant rise in spike-specific TCR breadth and depth was observed after two AZD1222 doses relative to day 0 and relative to MenACWY recipients. Because no day 14 peak-response samples were available, the repertoires could be characterized only after the peak T cell response. In the small 56-69-year group, the increase in depth fell short of significance, most likely because of low power. Conclusions about previously exposed vaccinees are limited because only six or seven AZD1222 recipients were SARS-CoV-2 seropositive at baseline. Epitopes outside the regions mutated in the B.1.351 and B.1.1.7 variants were reportedly recognized by nearly half of the unique spike-specific TCRs. Participants were mostly white British and included more females than males, and it was suggested by the authors that clonal diversity may have been underestimated.

As for this clone: The clone's antigen remains unknown. Per-base qualities were not stored, and no clone one base away is much larger.

The CDR3 regions of human TCRbeta chains were analyzed by immunosequencing. On the authors' methods: Repertoire TCRs were matched against a reference library of SARS-CoV-2-specific TCRs generated with the MIRA antigen-specificity platform. Breadth meant the fraction of unique TCRs that were SARS-CoV-2-associated, whereas depth meant the fraction of total T cells that were SARS-CoV-2-associated. Using the MIRA data, each spike-specific TCR was mapped to the spike region that the TCR reacts to and placed in a CD4 or CD8 class. Log10-transformed breadth and depth values were compared by one-way ANOVA with Sidak's multiple comparisons tests. Held by TCRdb, this immuneACCESS table contains in-frame sequences only and omits some clones. Under half of the omission traces to an unresolved V gene where checked; the cause of the rest is unknown. V and J calls plus clone size are reproduced from that table; the DNA served to infer D and trimming. In this sample the table shows some 150,000 clones, around 89% of which occur a single time. The ten biggest clones cover about 3% of the sample.

In the germline V gene, CDR1 corresponds to SGHTA and CDR2 to FQGNSA. V is pared back by 0 bases and J by 3 bases, with 13 bases lying between the germline termini. The cysteine opens and the phenylalanine closes a CDR3 of 16 amino acids. The DNA shown is the 48-base CDR3, in frame from base 1. The starting material was peripheral blood, obtained on day 0 of AZD1222 vaccination. The chain links TRBV7-2 with TRBJ2-3, with the D gene call left open. The clonotype comes from an adult in good health. The base sequence is TGTGCCAGCAGCTTAGCGGGAATTTGGGGAACAGATACGCAGTATTTT. The resulting protein is CASSLAGIWGTDTQYF. This CDR3, with the reference TRBV7-2 and TRBJ2-3 proteins standing in past its ends, gives the full variable domain GAGVSQSPSNKVTEKGKDVELRCDPISGHTALYWYRQSLGQGLEFLIYFQGNSAPDKSGLPSDRFSAERTGGSVSTLTIQRTQQEDSAVYLCASSLAGIWGTDTQYFGPGTRLTVL.